Listed below are T cell receptor beta chains from one sample, sequenced in a study of blood T cell repertoires in COVID-19. The assay was immunoSEQ multiplex PCR, and TCRdb's table has in-frame clones only and misses some. Of about 86,000 clones listed, around four fifths are singletons. Sequencing was performed on peripheral blood. The receptors here all came from a man between 50 and 59 years old with acute or convalescent COVID-19. Both conserved end residues are part of each CDR3. The D gene is left open where the match is weak.

CDR3 DNA	CDR3 protein	D gene	V gene	J gene
TGTGCCAGCACGGGACAGGGCAACTATGGCTACACCTTC	CASTGQGNYGYTF	TRBD1	TRBV12-3/TRBV12-4	TRBJ1-2
TGTGCCAGCAGCGTAGCTAAGGCTAGCGGGATTGTTGAGCAGTTCTTC	CASSVAKASGIVEQFF	TRBD2	TRBV9	TRBJ2-1
TGTGCCAGCAGCACGAATCAGGCTGGGGAGCAGTACTTC	CASSTNQAGEQYF	-	TRBV7-2	TRBJ2-7
TGTGCCAGCAGTCCGGGACTTGGCCTTGAGCAGTTCTTC	CASSPGLGLEQFF	-	TRBV6-4	TRBJ2-1
TGTGCCAGCAGCCAAGTCGCAGGGAGGAACAATGAGCAGTTCTTC	CASSQVAGRNNEQFF	-	TRBV14	TRBJ2-1
TGTGCCAGCAGTACGGGCTATGGCTACACCTTC	CASSTGYGYTF	-	TRBV28	TRBJ1-2
TGTGCCAGCAGTCCCCTTGGGGGGGGTACTGAAGCTTTCTTT	CASSPLGGGTEAFF	-	TRBV11-2	TRBJ1-1
TGTGCCAGCAGTTCGGAGATTTTTAACACTGAAGCTTTCTTT	CASSSEIFNTEAFF	-	TRBV6-5	TRBJ1-1
TGTGCCAGCAGCTTCCCTAGCGGGACCTACAATGAGCAGTTCTTC	CASSFPSGTYNEQFF	TRBD2	TRBV11-3	TRBJ2-1
TGCGCCAGCAGCCAAGACGAGGTTGATTCACCCCTCCACTTT	CASSQDEVDSPLHF	-	TRBV4-1	TRBJ1-6
TGTGCCAGCAGTTTCCCAGGCAGGAACACCGGGGAGCTGTTTTTT	CASSFPGRNTGELFF	-	TRBV28	TRBJ2-2
TGTGCCACCAGCAGAGGGCAGGGGAATGAAAAACTGTTTTTT	CATSRGQGNEKLFF	-	TRBV15	TRBJ1-4
TGTGCCAGCAGCCAAGATCGGGGGAGCCACCACTATGGCTACACCTTC	CASSQDRGSHHYGYTF	-	TRBV14	TRBJ1-2
TGTGCCAGCTCACCTCGGGCGGGAACGATGAACGAGCAGTACTTC	CASSPRAGTMNEQYF	-	TRBV18	TRBJ2-7